This TCR beta chain was sequenced for a study of T-cell reconstitution after alpha-beta-depleted transplantation in children. The CDR3 covers 10 residues. V lost 7 bases to trimming and J lost 5 bases, with 7 bases between them. Germline V gives CDR1 SQVTM, CDR2 ANQGSEA. Unique molecular identifiers tagged the TCRbeta library. One entry per CDR3 protein results from TCRdb running MiXCR on the PCR reads. The sample includes almost 500,000 distinct CDR3 sequences, 10% to 13% of them seen just once. Study-level findings and limits: By one year post-transplant, T-cell counts and diversity largely arose from T cells that were newly produced. About two months after transplant, alpha-beta T cells reportedly came from several hundred expanded graft clones.

Of note for this clonotype: Its antigen is unknown.

The sequences come from PBMCs, collected before TCRalphabeta/CD19-depleted stem cell transplant. V gene TRBV29-1 combines with J gene TRBJ2-3; D gene uncertain. This clonotype was obtained from a child under 10 years old with inherited bone marrow failure, due to receive a stem cell transplant. CDR3 coding DNA: TGCAGCGGGCTGGAAGATACGCAGTATTTT. Encoded protein: CSGLEDTQYF.